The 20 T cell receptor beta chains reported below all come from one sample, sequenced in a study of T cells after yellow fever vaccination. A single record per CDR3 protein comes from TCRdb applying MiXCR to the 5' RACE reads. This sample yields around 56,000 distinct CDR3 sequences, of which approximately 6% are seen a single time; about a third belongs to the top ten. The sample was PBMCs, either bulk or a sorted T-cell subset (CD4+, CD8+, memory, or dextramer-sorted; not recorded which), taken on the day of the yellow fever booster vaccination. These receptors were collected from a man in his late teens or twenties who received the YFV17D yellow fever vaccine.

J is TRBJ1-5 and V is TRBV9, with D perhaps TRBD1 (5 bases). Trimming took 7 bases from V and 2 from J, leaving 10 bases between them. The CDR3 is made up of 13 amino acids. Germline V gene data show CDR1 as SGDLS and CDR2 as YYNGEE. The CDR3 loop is CASGGPGNQPQHF. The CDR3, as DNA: TGTGCCAGCGGGGGTCCGGGCAATCAGCCCCAGCATTTT. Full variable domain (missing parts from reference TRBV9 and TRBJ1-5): DSGVTQTPKHLITATGQRVTLRCSPRSGDLSVYWYQQSLDQGLQFLIQYYNGEERAKGNILERFSAQQFPDLHSELNLSSLELGDSALYFCASGGPGNQPQHFGDGTRLSIL.

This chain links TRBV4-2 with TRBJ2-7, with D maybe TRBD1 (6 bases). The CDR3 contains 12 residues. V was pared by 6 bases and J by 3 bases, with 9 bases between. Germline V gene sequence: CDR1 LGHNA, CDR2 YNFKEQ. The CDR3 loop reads CASSPTGYEQYF. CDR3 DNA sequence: TGTGCCAGCAGTCCGACAGGCTACGAGCAGTACTTC.

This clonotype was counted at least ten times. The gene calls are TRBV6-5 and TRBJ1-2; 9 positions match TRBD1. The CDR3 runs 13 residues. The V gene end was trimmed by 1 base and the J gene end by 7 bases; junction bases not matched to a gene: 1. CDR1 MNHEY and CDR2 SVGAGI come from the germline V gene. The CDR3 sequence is CASSYLTGGGYTF. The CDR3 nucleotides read TGTGCCAGCAGTTACTTGACAGGGGGTGGCTACACCTTC.

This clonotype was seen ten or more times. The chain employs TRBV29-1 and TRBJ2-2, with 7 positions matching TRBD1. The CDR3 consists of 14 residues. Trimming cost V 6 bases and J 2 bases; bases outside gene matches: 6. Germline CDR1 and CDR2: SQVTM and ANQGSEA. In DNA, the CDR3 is TGCAGCGTATACAGGGGCCGAAACACCGGGGAGCTGTTTTTT. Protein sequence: CSVYRGRNTGELFF.

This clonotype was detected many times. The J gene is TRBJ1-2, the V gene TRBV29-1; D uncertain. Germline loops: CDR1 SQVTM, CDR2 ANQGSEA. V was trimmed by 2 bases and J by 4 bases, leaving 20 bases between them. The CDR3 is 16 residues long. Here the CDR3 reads CSVELLGRGTGYGYTF. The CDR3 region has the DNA TGCAGCGTTGAACTACTCGGACGAGGCACTGGCTATGGCTACACCTTC.

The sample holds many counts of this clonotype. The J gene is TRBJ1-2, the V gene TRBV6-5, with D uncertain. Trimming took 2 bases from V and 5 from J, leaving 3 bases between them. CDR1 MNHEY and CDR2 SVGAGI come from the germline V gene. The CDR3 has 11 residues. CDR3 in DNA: TGTGCCAGCAGTTACGGTTATGGCTACACCTTC. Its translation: CASSYGYGYTF.

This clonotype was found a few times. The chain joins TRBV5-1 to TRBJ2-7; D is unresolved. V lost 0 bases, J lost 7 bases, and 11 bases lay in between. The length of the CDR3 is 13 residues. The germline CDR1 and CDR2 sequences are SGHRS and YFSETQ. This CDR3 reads CASSLVPGQEQYV. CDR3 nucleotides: TGCGCCAGCAGCTTGGTTCCAGGCCAGGAGCAGTACGTC.

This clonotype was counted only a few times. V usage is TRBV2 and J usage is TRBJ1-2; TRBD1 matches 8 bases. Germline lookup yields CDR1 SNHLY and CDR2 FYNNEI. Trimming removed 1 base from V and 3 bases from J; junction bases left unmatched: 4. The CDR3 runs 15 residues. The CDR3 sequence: CASSEERQGHYGYTF. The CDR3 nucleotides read TGTGCCAGCAGTGAAGAGAGACAGGGGCACTATGGCTACACCTTC. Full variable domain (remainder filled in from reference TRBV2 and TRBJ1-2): EPEVTQTPSHQVTQMGQEVILRCVPISNHLYFYWYRQILGQKVEFLVSFYNNEISEKSEIFDDQFSVERPDGSNFTLKIRSTKLEDSAMYFCASSEERQGHYGYTFGSGTRLTVV.

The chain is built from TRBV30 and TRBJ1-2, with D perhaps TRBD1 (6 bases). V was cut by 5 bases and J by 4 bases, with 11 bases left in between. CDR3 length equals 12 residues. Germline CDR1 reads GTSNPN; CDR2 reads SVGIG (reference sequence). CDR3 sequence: CAWDRRIYGYTF. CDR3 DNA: TGTGCCTGGGACAGGAGGATCTATGGCTACACCTTC.

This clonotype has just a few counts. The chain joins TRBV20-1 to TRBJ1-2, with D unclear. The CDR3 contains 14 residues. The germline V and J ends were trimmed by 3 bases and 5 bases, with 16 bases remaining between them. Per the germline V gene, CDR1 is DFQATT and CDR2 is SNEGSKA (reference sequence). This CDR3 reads CSASDPTSVYGYTF. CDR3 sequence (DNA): TGCAGTGCTAGCGACCCAACGTCCGTTTATGGCTACACCTTC.

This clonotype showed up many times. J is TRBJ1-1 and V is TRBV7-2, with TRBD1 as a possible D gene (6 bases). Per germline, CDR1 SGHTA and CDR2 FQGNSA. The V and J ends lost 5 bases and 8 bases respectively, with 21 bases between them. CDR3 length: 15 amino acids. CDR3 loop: CASSHQGIQNREAFF. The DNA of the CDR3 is TGTGCCAGCAGCCACCAGGGGATCCAGAATCGAGAAGCTTTCTTT.

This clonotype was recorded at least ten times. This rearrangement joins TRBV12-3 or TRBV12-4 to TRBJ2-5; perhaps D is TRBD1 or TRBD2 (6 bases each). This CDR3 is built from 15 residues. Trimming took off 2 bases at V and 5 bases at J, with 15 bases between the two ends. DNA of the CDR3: TGTGCCAGCAGTTTATGGGGGCAAGGAGGGGAGACCCAGTACTTC. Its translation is CASSLWGQGGETQYF.

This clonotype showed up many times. This CDR3 reads CASSLEVGGATEAFF. CDR3 DNA: TGCGCCAGCAGCTTGGAAGTCGGAGGGGCCACTGAAGCTTTCTTT. J is TRBJ1-1 and V is TRBV5-1, with D perhaps matching TRBD1 (5 bases). This CDR3 contains 15 residues. The V and J ends lost 0 bases and 4 bases respectively, with 13 bases between them. The germline CDR1 and CDR2 sequences are SGHRS and YFSETQ. The whole variable domain, filled in from reference TRBV5-1 and TRBJ1-1, reads KAGVTQTPRYLIKTRGQQVTLSCSPISGHRSVSWYQQTPGQGLQFLFEYFSETQRNKGNFPGRFSGRQFSNSRSEMNVSTLELGDSALYLCASSLEVGGATEAFFGQGTRLTVV.

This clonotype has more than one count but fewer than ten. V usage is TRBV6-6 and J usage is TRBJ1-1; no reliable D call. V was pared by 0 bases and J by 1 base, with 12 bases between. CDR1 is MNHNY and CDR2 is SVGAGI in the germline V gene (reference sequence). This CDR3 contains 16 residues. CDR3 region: CASSYSRAYGNTEAFF. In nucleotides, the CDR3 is TGTGCCAGCAGTTACTCGAGGGCCTACGGGAACACTGAAGCTTTCTTT.

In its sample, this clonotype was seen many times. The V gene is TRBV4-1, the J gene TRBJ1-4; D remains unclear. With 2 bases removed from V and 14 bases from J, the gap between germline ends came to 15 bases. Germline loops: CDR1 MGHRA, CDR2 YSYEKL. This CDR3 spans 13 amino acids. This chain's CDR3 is CASSQPDRKSLFF. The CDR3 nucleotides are TGCGCCAGCAGCCAACCTGATAGGAAAAGCCTGTTTTTT.

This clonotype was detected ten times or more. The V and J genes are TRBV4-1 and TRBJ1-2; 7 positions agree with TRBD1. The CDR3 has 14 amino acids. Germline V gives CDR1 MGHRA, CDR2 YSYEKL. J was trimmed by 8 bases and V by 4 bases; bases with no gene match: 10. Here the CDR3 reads CASSPGQAVTGYTF. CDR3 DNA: TGCGCCAGCAGCCCAGGACAGGCTGTTACGGGCTACACCTTC.

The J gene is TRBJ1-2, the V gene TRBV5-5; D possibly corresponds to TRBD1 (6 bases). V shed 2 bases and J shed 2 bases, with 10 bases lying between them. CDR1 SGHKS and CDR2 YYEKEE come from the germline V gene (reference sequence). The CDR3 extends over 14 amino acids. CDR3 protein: CASSFGGENYGYTF. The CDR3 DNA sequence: TGTGCCAGCAGCTTCGGGGGCGAGAACTATGGCTACACCTTC.

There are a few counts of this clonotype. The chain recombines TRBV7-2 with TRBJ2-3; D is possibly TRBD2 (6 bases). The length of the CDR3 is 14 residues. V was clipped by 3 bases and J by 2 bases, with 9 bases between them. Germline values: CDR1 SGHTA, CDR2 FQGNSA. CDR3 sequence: CASSFRGTTDTQYF. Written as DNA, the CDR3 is TGTGCCAGCAGCTTCCGGGGGACCACAGATACGCAGTATTTT.

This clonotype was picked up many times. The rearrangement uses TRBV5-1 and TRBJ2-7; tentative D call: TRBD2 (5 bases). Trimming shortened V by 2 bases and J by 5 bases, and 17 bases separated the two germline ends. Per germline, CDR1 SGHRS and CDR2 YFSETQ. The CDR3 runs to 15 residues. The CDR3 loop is CASSFYGIPPDEQYF. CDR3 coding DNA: TGCGCCAGCAGCTTTTACGGGATCCCCCCAGACGAGCAGTACTTC.

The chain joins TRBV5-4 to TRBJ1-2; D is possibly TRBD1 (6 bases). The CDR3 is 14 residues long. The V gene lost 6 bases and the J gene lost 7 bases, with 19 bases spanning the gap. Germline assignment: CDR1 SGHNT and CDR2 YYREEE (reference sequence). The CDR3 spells CASTSGGGFGGYTF. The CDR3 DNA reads TGTGCCAGCACCTCCGGGGGCGGCTTTGGTGGCTACACCTTC.